These 32 T cell receptor beta chains share one sample of origin, sequenced in a study of HIV-infected children after antiretroviral therapy interruption. The TCR library was built from RNA with a 3' RACE protocol and unique molecular identifiers. TCRdb used MiXCR to reprocess the 3' RACE reads, holding one entry per CDR3 protein. The top ten hold 5.1% of the sample, which has some 15,000 distinct CDR3 sequences, 3% to 4% seen once. Treatment noted: PENTA 11 planned treatment interruption arm or continuous ART arm. The material was CD45RA+ CD4+ T cells from PBMCs, obtained from a donor given antiretroviral therapy, either interrupted or continuous. Subset here: naive CD4+ CD45RA+ CD45RO- T cells. These receptors all stem from a child aged 2 to 17 with HIV.

This clonotype was seen at least ten times. The chain is built from TRBV5-1 and TRBJ2-1; D not certain. CDR1 is SGHRS, CDR2 YFSETQ, per germline. The CDR3 runs 14 residues. Trimming removed 0 bases at V and 1 base at J, with 5 bases between. The CDR3 DNA follows: TGCGCCAGCAGCTTGGACACGTCCTACAATGAGCAGTTCTTC. Translating gives CASSLDTSYNEQFF.

The sample holds many counts of this clonotype. The rearrangement links TRBV7-3 to TRBJ2-7; no firm D call. The CDR3 sequence is 13 residues long. Germline values: CDR1 SGHTA, CDR2 FQGTGA. Trimming stripped 5 bases from V and 5 bases from J, with 13 bases between. The CDR3: CASSPSPSNEQYF. The CDR3 region has the DNA TGTGCCAGCAGCCCCAGCCCGAGCAACGAGCAGTACTTC.

This clonotype was detected ten times or more. V gene TRBV25-1 combines with J gene TRBJ2-7, with no clear D. The V gene lost 6 bases and the J gene lost 7 bases, with 13 bases spanning the gap. Germline assignment: CDR1 MGHDK and CDR2 SYGVNS. The CDR3 consists of 12 residues. The CDR3: CASSRALREQYF. The CDR3 nucleotides read TGTGCCAGCAGCCGGGCCCTCAGGGAGCAGTACTTC.

This clonotype was found many times. V gene TRBV5-1 combines with J gene TRBJ2-7, with no clear D. Trimming took off 4 bases at V and 4 bases at J, with 12 bases between the two ends. CDR3 length equals 13 residues. Looked up from germline, CDR1 is SGHRS and CDR2 is YFSETQ. The CDR3 DNA reads as TGCGCCAGCAGCCGTTTGGGTGTATACGAGCAGTACTTC. Translated, it gives CASSRLGVYEQYF.

Ten or more counts support this clonotype. This chain joins TRBV3-1 and TRBJ1-1; tentatively, D is TRBD1 (5 bases). The CDR3 is made up of 14 amino acids. Germline lookup yields CDR1 LGHDT and CDR2 YNNKEL (reference sequence). V was cut by 0 bases and J by 2 bases, with 7 bases left in between. The CDR3 sequence is CASSQDDRNTEAFF. CDR3 coding DNA: TGTGCCAGCAGCCAAGACGACAGAAACACTGAAGCTTTCTTT. The entire variable domain, with the rest obtained from reference TRBV3-1 and TRBJ1-1, is as follows: DTAVSQTPKYLVTQMGNDKSIKCEQNLGHDTMYWYKQDSKKFLKIMFSYNNKELIINETVPNRFSPKSPDKAHLNLHINSLELGDSAVYFCASSQDDRNTEAFFGQGTRLTVV.

In its sample, this clonotype was seen many times. This chain joins TRBV6-2 or TRBV6-3 and TRBJ2-7; 10 nucleotides match TRBD1. CDR1 and CDR2 (germline): MNHEY, SVGEGT. V dropped 5 bases and J dropped 5; count of bases not matched to a gene: 3. The CDR3 spans 13 residues. The CDR3 DNA follows: TGTGCCAGCAGTAGGGGACAGGGGAACGAGCAGTACTTC. Translated: CASSRGQGNEQYF.

This clonotype was detected ten times or more. The chain combines TRBV2 with TRBJ1-4; D is undetermined. Germline CDR1 SNHLY, CDR2 FYNNEI. CDR3 length: 16 residues. The V end lost 6 bases, the J end lost 0 bases, and 14 bases lay between the germline ends. This chain's CDR3 is CASSTINTATNEKLFF. The DNA for the CDR3 is TGTGCCAGCAGCACTATTAACACTGCAACTAATGAAAAACTGTTTTTT.

There are many counts of this clonotype. Relative to the germline gene, one junction end is altered; a read error may explain this. The V and J genes are TRBV12-3 or TRBV12-4 and TRBJ2-2, with TRBD1 as a possible D gene (5 bases). The CDR3 contains 14 residues. In DNA, the CDR3 is TGTGCAAGCAGCATGACAGCAAACACCGGGCAGCTCTACTTT. Translation gives CASSMTANTGQLYF.

This clonotype was seen at least ten times. The chain is built from TRBV25-1 and TRBJ1-2; 7 bases are shared with TRBD1. The ends lost 2 bases at V and 8 bases at J; junction bases unmatched: 5. The germline V gene encodes CDR1 MGHDK and CDR2 SYGVNS. There are 13 residues in the CDR3. The CDR3 is CASSETGELGYTF. CDR3 in DNA: TGTGCCAGCAGTGAAACAGGGGAGCTCGGCTACACCTTC.

This clonotype was detected ten times or more. The chain combines TRBV7-8 with TRBJ2-7; perhaps TRBD1 as D (6 bases). V was shortened by 5 bases and J by 10 bases, with 15 bases between the two germline ends. CDR3 length: 12 amino acids. The germline V gene encodes CDR1 SGHVS and CDR2 FQNEAQ. Written as DNA, the CDR3 is TGTGCCAGCAGCCTGTTGGACAGCGTTCAGTACTTC. Translation gives CASSLLDSVQYF.

This clonotype counts as medium-sized (0.01 to 0.1%). The genes are TRBV7-2 and TRBJ2-7; TRBD2 agrees at 15 bases. The CDR3 is 15 residues long. The J segment lost 6 bases and the V segment lost 5 bases, leaving 5 bases of the junction unmatched. In germline, CDR1 is SGHTA, CDR2 FQGNSA. CDR3 sequence: CASSTGGLAGGEQYF. The DNA of the CDR3 is TGTGCCAGCAGCACAGGGGGACTAGCGGGGGGCGAGCAGTACTTC.

This clonotype came up many times. The V gene is TRBV4-1, the J gene TRBJ2-4; the D gene could be TRBD1 or TRBD2 (5 bases each). V was trimmed by 0 bases and J by 5 bases, leaving 8 bases between them. The CDR3 extends over 14 amino acids. Germline CDR1 is MGHRA and CDR2 is YSYEKL. CDR3 in DNA: TGCGCCAGCAGCCAAGAGGGGGTCGAAAACATTCAGTACTTC. It codes for CASSQEGVENIQYF.

This chain connects TRBV18 to TRBJ1-1; tentatively, D is TRBD1 (5 bases). V was trimmed by 0 bases and J by 1 base, leaving 6 bases between them. Germline lookup yields CDR1 KGHSH and CDR2 LQKENI. The CDR3 is 14 amino acids. CDR3 protein: CASSPPDRNTEAFF. CDR3 DNA: TGTGCCAGCTCACCACCCGACAGGAACACTGAAGCTTTCTTT.

Many counts were recorded for this clonotype. The rearrangement links TRBV11-2 to TRBJ1-2; D possibly corresponds to TRBD1 (5 bases). Germline CDR1 SGHAT, CDR2 FQNNGV. The CDR3 covers 15 residues. Trimming stripped 1 base from V and 4 bases from J, with 13 bases between. CDR3 DNA: TGTGCCAGCAGCTTAGCAACGACCGGGGGCTATGGCTACACCTTC. The encoded protein is CASSLATTGGYGYTF. The variable domain in full, with the rest retrieved from reference TRBV11-2 and TRBJ1-2, is EAGVAQSPRYKIIEKRQSVAFWCNPISGHATLYWYQQILGQGPKLLIQFQNNGVVDDSQLPKDRFSAERLKGVDSTLKIQPAKLEDSAVYLCASSLATTGGYGYTFGSGTRLTVV.

This clonotype has at least ten counts. The rearrangement links TRBV7-9 to TRBJ2-3, with TRBD1 as a possible D gene (6 bases). The germline V gene encodes CDR1 SEHNR and CDR2 FQNEAQ (reference sequence). V was shortened by 5 bases and J by 3 bases, with 9 bases between the two germline ends. The CDR3 contains 13 residues. CDR3 sequence: CASSPQGTDTQYF. As DNA, the CDR3 is TGTGCCAGCAGCCCCCAGGGGACAGATACGCAGTATTTT.

This clonotype came up many times. J is TRBJ2-2 and V is TRBV5-1; TRBD2 is a possible D gene (5 bases). The germline V and J ends were trimmed by 2 bases and 7 bases, with 21 bases remaining between them. Germline CDR1 and CDR2: SGHRS and YFSETQ. The CDR3 is 17 amino acids. The DNA for the CDR3 is TGCGCCAGCAGCTTTGTTGGCATGGGTCAGAGGGACGGGGAGCTGTTTTTT. Its protein is CASSFVGMGQRDGELFF.

This clonotype has ten or more counts. The rearrangement links TRBV5-1 to TRBJ2-3; TRBD2 is a possible D gene (7 bases). CDR3 length: 15 amino acids. Trimming pared 4 bases from V and 2 bases from J, leaving 14 bases between. CDR1 and CDR2 from the germline V gene are SGHRS and YFSETQ. Here the CDR3 reads CASSIGAGATDTQYF. The CDR3 coding sequence is TGCGCCAGCAGCATTGGTGCGGGGGCCACAGATACGCAGTATTTT.

This clonotype was counted ten times or more. This rearrangement joins TRBV29-1 to TRBJ2-7, with 9 bases matching TRBD1. Trimming removed 3 bases from V and 1 base from J; junction bases left unmatched: 4. There are 14 residues in the CDR3. Germline CDR1 is SQVTM and CDR2 is ANQGSEA. CDR3 DNA: TGCAGCGTTGAGGGACAGGGACTGTCCTACGAGCAGTACTTC. It codes for CSVEGQGLSYEQYF.

Ten or more counts support this clonotype. The chain couples TRBV12-3 or TRBV12-4 to TRBJ2-1; D gene unclear. Trimming left V 3 bases short and J 5 bases short, with 5 bases between. This CDR3 has 12 residues. The CDR3: CASSFLNNEQFF. CDR3 DNA: TGTGCCAGCAGTTTTTTGAACAATGAGCAGTTCTTC.

This clonotype was observed at least ten times. The rearrangement links TRBV7-2 to TRBJ2-7; 9 nucleotides align to TRBD1. Trimming cost V 5 bases and J 3 bases; bases outside gene matches: 5. Germline values: CDR1 SGHTA, CDR2 FQGNSA. This CDR3 region has 14 residues. For the CDR3, the DNA is TGTGCCAGCAGCCAACAGGGGGCAGACTACGAGCAGTACTTC. Protein sequence: CASSQQGADYEQYF.

This clonotype appeared many times. The rearrangement uses TRBV6-4 and TRBJ2-3; D not certain. Germline loops: CDR1 MRHNA, CDR2 SNTAGT. The V gene lost 8 bases and the J gene lost 4 bases, with 16 bases spanning the gap. The CDR3 is 14 residues long. CDR3 sequence: CASEVPLGADTQYF. In nucleotides, the CDR3 is TGTGCCAGCGAAGTCCCCCTTGGGGCAGATACGCAGTATTTT.

This clonotype showed up many times. This CDR3 reads CASSYDGIPQETQYF. The CDR3 bases are TGTGCCAGCAGTTACGACGGAATCCCACAAGAGACCCAGTACTTC. The chain joins TRBV2 to TRBJ2-5; D call uncertain. The germline V gene has CDR1 SNHLY and CDR2 FYNNEI. The V end was cut by 5 bases, the J end by 2 bases, with 15 bases between. The CDR3 is made up of 15 amino acids.

There are many counts of this clonotype. This chain uses TRBV6-1 with TRBJ1-5, with 9 nucleotides matching TRBD1. V lost 4 bases to trimming and J lost 7 bases; unmatched junction nucleotides: 8. Germline-derived CDR1 and CDR2 are MNHNS and SASEGT. CDR3 length equals 15 residues. In nucleotides, the CDR3 is TGTGCCAGCAGTGCCGAACAGGGGGCTGCCCAGCCCCAGCATTTT. Protein sequence: CASSAEQGAAQPQHF.

This clonotype was seen at least ten times. This rearrangement joins TRBV6-5 to TRBJ1-6; D is unresolved. The CDR3 covers 14 residues. CDR1 MNHEY and CDR2 SVGAGI come from the germline V gene. The V gene lost 8 bases and the J gene lost 0 bases, with 8 bases spanning the gap. The CDR3 coding sequence is TGTGCCAGCGGTAAAAGCTCCTATAATTCACCCCTCCACTTT. It encodes CASGKSSYNSPLHF.

This clonotype was seen a handful of times. The chain couples TRBV5-4 to TRBJ1-2, with D possibly being TRBD1 (5 bases). The CDR3 is 14 residues long. Trimming cost V 1 base and J 3 bases, with 10 bases left between them. Germline CDR1 reads SGHNT; CDR2 reads YYREEE (reference sequence). CDR3 coding DNA: TGTGCCAGCAGCTTGACAGGCCCCTACTATGGCTACACCTTC. It translates to CASSLTGPYYGYTF.

The CDR3 sequence: CASSFLSSEAFF. CDR3 coding DNA: TGTGCCAGCAGCTTCTTAAGCTCTGAAGCTTTCTTT. The chain is built from TRBV7-9 and TRBJ1-1; D not certain. Germline CDR1 and CDR2: SEHNR and FQNEAQ (reference sequence). The CDR3 has 12 residues. Between the trimmed V and J ends, which lost 3 bases and 6 bases, there was a span of 8 bases.

This clonotype was counted many times. The rearrangement joins TRBV29-1 to TRBJ1-1; D is ambiguous. CDR3 length equals 10 residues. The V gene's germline CDR1 is SQVTM and CDR2 ANQGSEA. V lost 7 bases, J lost 0 bases, and 3 bases lay in between. The CDR3 DNA sequence: TGCAGCGCCCTGAACACTGAAGCTTTCTTT. Amino acid sequence: CSALNTEAFF.

This clonotype came up many times. The chain carries TRBV7-2 and TRBJ2-2; 9 bases are a match to TRBD2. The CDR3 is 18 amino acids. The germline V gene encodes CDR1 SGHTA and CDR2 FQGNSA. Unmatched junction bases numbered 7, after V lost 1 base and J lost 1 base. CDR3 coding DNA: TGTGCCAGCAGCTTAGTATTCCTAGCGGGGAAGAACACCGGGGAGCTGTTTTTT. Its translation: CASSLVFLAGKNTGELFF.

This clonotype was observed many times. The chain links TRBV6-2 or TRBV6-3 to TRBJ1-5; D perhaps matches TRBD1 (5 bases). V gave up 5 bases and J gave up 7 bases, with 15 bases separating them. The CDR3 runs 14 residues. Germline loops: CDR1 MNHEY, CDR2 SVGEGT. The CDR3 sequence: CASSEMAGPQPQHF. The CDR3 coding sequence is TGTGCCAGCAGTGAGATGGCAGGGCCCCAGCCCCAGCATTTT.

In its sample, this clonotype was seen many times. V gene TRBV20-1 combines with J gene TRBJ2-7; the D gene could be TRBD1 or TRBD2 (5 bases each). Germline V gives CDR1 DFQATT, CDR2 SNEGSKA (reference sequence). V shed 5 bases and J shed 3 bases, with 14 bases lying between them. This CDR3 comprises 13 residues. The CDR3, as DNA: TGCAGTGCTGAAGGTCGGGGCATCTACGAGCAGTACTTC. This encodes CSAEGRGIYEQYF.

At least ten counts were recorded for this clonotype. The CDR3 loop is CASSQDPGDNQPQHF. The CDR3 region has the DNA TGTGCCAGCAGCCAAGACCCCGGGGACAATCAGCCCCAGCATTTT. The chain carries TRBV4-2 and TRBJ1-5; D not certain. V gave up 0 bases and J gave up 3 bases, with 9 bases separating them. Germline CDR1 LGHNA, CDR2 YNFKEQ. This CDR3 spans 15 amino acids.

The chain couples TRBV5-1 to TRBJ2-5, with 10 bases fitting TRBD1. With 4 bases clipped from V and 5 bases from J, the junction kept 8 bases outside the gene matches. The CDR3 loop spans 15 amino acids. Germline lookup yields CDR1 SGHRS and CDR2 YFSETQ. In DNA form, the CDR3 reads TGCGCCAGCAGCCCCGGGACAGGGGCTTCGGAGACCCAGTACTTC. Translated, it gives CASSPGTGASETQYF.